Below are 28 T cell receptor beta chains sequenced from a single sample in a study of tumor-infiltrating lymphocytes in primary liver carcinoma. A constant-region primer primed TCR beta cDNA synthesis from roughly 510 ng of total RNA. For TCR beta, libraries were produced by three nested multiplex PCR rounds using slightly modified ARM-PCR. Amplification in the first two PCR rounds was performed using TRBV1-TRBV30 forward primers and a C-beta reverse primer for 10 cycles each. TCRdb itself ran the multiplex PCR reads through MiXCR, one entry per CDR3 protein. The table includes 300,000 to 400,000 distinct CDR3 sequences, roughly 61% detected once. Both blood RNA, taken from unsorted whole blood, and germline DNA were extracted. The specimen sequenced was peripheral blood. The receptors come from a man aged 35-49 years with primary liver carcinoma and hepatitis B virus infection.

This chain joins TRBV6-2 or TRBV6-3 and TRBJ1-1; possibly TRBD1 for D (6 bases). V was shortened by 6 bases and J by 5 bases, with 16 bases between the two germline ends. Germline-derived CDR1 and CDR2 are MNHEY and SVGEGT. The CDR3 spans 14 residues. The CDR3 sequence: CASRGDGGGTEAFF. Here the CDR3 DNA reads TGTGCCAGCAGAGGTGACGGGGGCGGGACTGAAGCTTTCTTT.

This clonotype occurred once. The junction shows a germline mismatch at one end, possibly a read error. V is TRBV12-3 or TRBV12-4 and J is TRBJ2-1; 7 nucleotides match TRBD2. The CDR3 has 14 residues. CDR3 nucleotides: TGTGCCAACAGTTTTCTGGGAGGGCCCAATGAGCAGTTCTTC. Translation gives CANSFLGGPNEQFF.

Worth noting for this clonotype: Mismatch with germline at one junction end may stem from a read error. This chain links TRBV11-2 with TRBJ2-7; D not resolved. The CDR3 is made up of 12 amino acids. Germline assignment: CDR1 SGHAT and CDR2 FQNNGV. Here the CDR3 DNA reads TGTGCCAGGAGCTTAGGAGTGTACGTGCAGTACTTC. Encoded protein: CARSLGVYVQYF.

A remark on this clonotype: Germline and junction disagree at one end, which may indicate a read error. The V call is TRBV28, the J call TRBJ2-7; tentative D call: TRBD1 (6 bases). This CDR3 spans 15 amino acids. Looked up from germline, CDR1 is MDHEN and CDR2 is SYDVKM. Written as DNA, the CDR3 is TGTGCCAGCAAGGGGCGTATTGACAGGACCTACGAGCAGTGCTTC. This sequence encodes CASKGRIDRTYEQCF.

This clonotype was detected ten times or more. The rearrangement joins TRBV12-3 or TRBV12-4 to TRBJ1-1; D is uncertain. The CDR3 length is 12 residues. The V gene lost 3 bases and the J gene lost 5 bases, with 7 bases spanning the gap. CDR3 sequence: CASSFVGTEAFF. The CDR3 DNA is TGTGCCAGCAGTTTTGTTGGGACTGAAGCTTTCTTT.

In this sample, this clonotype is medium-sized. V usage is TRBV11-2 and J usage is TRBJ2-7; D gene unclear. The V end was cut by 5 bases, the J end by 6 bases, with 11 bases between. CDR1 and CDR2 from the germline V gene are SGHAT and FQNNGV. The CDR3 is made up of 12 amino acids. The DNA for the CDR3 is TGTGCCAGCAGCACCGCGGCACTCGAGCAGTACTTC. Translated, it gives CASSTAALEQYF.

Concerning this clonotype: It is likely a read error, because the conserved phenylalanine at the end of the CDR3 is missing. The chain carries TRBV11-2 and TRBJ1-1; no clear D gene. V gave up 2 bases and J gave up 4 bases, with 11 bases separating them. The CDR3 spans 14 residues. Germline CDR1 is SGHAT and CDR2 is FQNNGV. As DNA, the CDR3 is TGTGCCAGCAGCTTAACGGCCTTCGTCACTGAAGCTTTCTAT. It codes for CASSLTAFVTEAFY.

This clonotype has at least ten counts. The chain joins TRBV6-1 to TRBJ1-2; D unclear. Trimming stripped 7 bases from V and 7 bases from J, with 13 bases between. From germline, CDR1 is MNHNS and CDR2 SASEGT. The CDR3 length is 12 residues. CDR3 in amino acids: CASTPMGLGYTF. The CDR3 bases are TGTGCCAGCACCCCTATGGGTCTTGGCTACACCTTC.

This chain links TRBV21-1 with TRBJ2-1; the table's D call, TRBD2, has no DNA check behind it. TRBV21-1 is marked as a pseudogene. The CDR3 totals 16 residues. The CDR3 loop reads CASSNGTSGRRNEQFF. CDR3 DNA: TGTGCCAGCAGCAACGGTACTAGCGGGAGAAGGAATGAGCAGTTCTTC.

For this clonotype: Since no conserved phenylalanine or tryptophan closes the CDR3, a read error is the likely cause. This chain links TRBV11-2 with TRBJ2-7; 10 bases match TRBD2. This CDR3 comprises 17 residues. The V gene's germline CDR1 is SGHAT and CDR2 FQNNGV. Trimming at V came to 2 bases and at J to 5 bases, leaving 12 bases not matched to a gene. The CDR3 DNA reads as TGTGCCAGCAGCTTATGGACTAGCGGAAATAGTGGGGACGAGCAGTACCTC. Encoded protein: CASSLWTSGNSGDEQYL.

About this clonotype: This could be a read error, since a much larger clone is one nucleotide away. The chain couples TRBV12-3 or TRBV12-4 to TRBJ1-3, with D hard to call. The CDR3 has 15 amino acids. The CDR3 region is CASSGWFSSRNTIYF. The CDR3 DNA reads as TGTGCCAGCAGTGGGTGGTTTTCCTCTAGAAACACCATATATTTT.

Points on this clonotype: No conserved phenylalanine or tryptophan is present at the end of the CDR3, so a read error is the likely explanation. It is unclear where the CDR3 begins or ends on the DNA, so no DNA is shown, and the CDR3 is as TCRdb lists it. The chain employs TRBV11-2 and TRBJ2-5. The CDR3 totals 14 residues, both ends included. Germline V gene data show CDR1 as SGHAT and CDR2 as FQNNGV. The CDR3 loop reads CASSLVSIAETRYL.

This clonotype was counted at least ten times. This rearrangement joins TRBV6-1 to TRBJ2-7, with 8 bases that match TRBD2. This CDR3 is built from 14 residues. J was trimmed by 0 bases and V by 10 bases; bases with no gene match: 8. Looked up from germline, CDR1 is MNHNS and CDR2 is SASEGT. The CDR3 coding sequence is TGTGCCAACCCCGGACTAGCCGACTCCTACGAGCAGTACTTC. Residues: CANPGLADSYEQYF.

This sequence joins TRBV6-1 and TRBJ2-3; D tentatively fits TRBD1 or TRBD2 (5 bases each). V lost 5 bases and J lost 6, with 15 bases in between. CDR1 MNHNS and CDR2 SASEGT come from the germline V gene. The CDR3 loop spans 14 amino acids. In DNA form, the CDR3 reads TGTGCCAGCAGTAATAAGGGACGGAGGGATACGCAGTATTTT. It is translated as CASSNKGRRDTQYF.

The chain joins TRBV4-2 to TRBJ2-1, with 7 bases identical to TRBD2. Germline V gene data show CDR1 as LGHNA and CDR2 as YNFKEQ. The CDR3 extends over 17 amino acids. The V segment lost 0 bases and the J segment 8 bases; nucleotides outside the gene matches: 13. The CDR3 DNA is TGTGCCAGCAGCCAAGATTTAGCCGGTTTGGCGGGAGATGAGCAGTTCTTC. Translating it yields CASSQDLAGLAGDEQFF.

The V call is TRBV6-2 or TRBV6-3, the J call TRBJ2-1; D is uncertain. Trimming removed 2 bases from V and 10 bases from J, with 9 bases in between. CDR3 length equals 12 residues. Germline CDR1 MNHEY, CDR2 SVGEGT. The CDR3 sequence: CASSYVVGEQFF. The DNA for the CDR3 is TGTGCCAGCAGTTACGTAGTAGGAGAGCAGTTCTTC.

This clonotype occurred a few times. V gene TRBV4-3 combines with J gene TRBJ1-3; the D gene is possibly TRBD1 (6 bases). The germline CDR1 and CDR2 sequences are LGHNA and YSLEER. The CDR3 length is 16 residues. Trimming shortened V by 0 bases and J by 0 bases, and 9 bases separated the two germline ends. The CDR3 here is CASSQDTGRSGNTIYF. In DNA form, the CDR3 reads TGCGCCAGCAGCCAAGATACAGGGCGCTCTGGAAACACCATATATTTT.

This clonotype occurred once. A much larger clone lies one base from this, so it may be a read error. The CDR3 protein is CASSLFLQGWTGELFF. CDR3 bases: TGTGCCAGCAGCTTATTTCTTCAGGGTTGGACCGGGGAGCTGTTTTTT. This chain links TRBV7-9 with TRBJ2-2, with D maybe TRBD1 (5 bases). The ends were cut back, 2 bases at V and 5 bases at J, with 15 bases in the middle. Germline loops: CDR1 SEHNR, CDR2 FQNEAQ (reference sequence). The CDR3 is 16 residues long.

To note about this clonotype: The junction departs from the called germline gene at one end, perhaps through a read error. The chain links TRBV4-1 to TRBJ1-4, with no clear D. The CDR3 is 15 amino acids. Germline CDR1 MGHRA, CDR2 YSYEKL. In nucleotides, the CDR3 is TGCGCCAGCAACCAAGAACCAACAGTTAGTGAAAAACTGTCTTTT. It yields the protein CASNQEPTVSEKLSF.

The chain recombines TRBV28 with TRBJ2-7, with 9 bases fitting TRBD2. Unmatched junction bases numbered 7, after V lost 6 bases and J lost 1 base. Germline V gene data show CDR1 as MDHEN and CDR2 as SYDVKM. The CDR3 is 15 residues long. CDR3 protein: CASRHTSGYSYEQYF. The DNA for the CDR3 is TGTGCCAGCAGGCACACTAGCGGGTATTCCTACGAGCAGTACTTC.

A remark on this clonotype: One base away lies a much larger clone, so this may be a sequencing read error. This CDR3 fails to terminate in the conserved phenylalanine or tryptophan, so it likely reflects a read error. V gene TRBV12-3 or TRBV12-4 combines with J gene TRBJ2-4; perhaps TRBD1 as D (5 bases). Trimming took off 7 bases at V and 6 bases at J, with 7 bases between the two ends. This CDR3 has 11 residues. The CDR3 DNA reads as TGTGCCAGCACCCAGGGAAACATTCAGTACCTC. Translating it yields CASTQGNIQYL.

Of note for this clonotype: The junction departs from the called germline gene at one end, perhaps through a read error. V usage is TRBV10-3 and J usage is TRBJ2-7; possibly TRBD2 for D (6 bases). Per the germline V gene, CDR1 is ENHRY and CDR2 is SYGVKD. The CDR3 loop spans 14 amino acids. The CDR3 is CAIIEFGGAGEQYF. The CDR3 DNA follows: TGTGCTATCATTGAGTTCGGGGGAGCCGGCGAGCAGTACTTC.

This clonotype was counted between two and nine times. This likely comes from a read error, as the CDR3 has no conserved phenylalanine or tryptophan at its end. The chain employs TRBV4-3 and TRBJ1-1; D gene uncertain. The CDR3 spans 12 residues. V was clipped by 5 bases and J by 4 bases, with 8 bases between them. From germline, CDR1 is LGHNA and CDR2 YSLEER. DNA of the CDR3: TGCGCCAGCAGCAACCTGGGCACTGAAGCTTTCTCT. Translating gives CASSNLGTEAFS.

On this clonotype: The junction does not match germline at one end; this may be a read error. The chain links TRBV28 to TRBJ1-5; possibly TRBD1 for D (5 bases). Per germline, CDR1 MDHEN and CDR2 SYDVKM. This CDR3 is built from 13 residues. This CDR3 is CVSSWDSNQPQHF. Here the CDR3 DNA reads TGTGTCAGCAGTTGGGACAGCAATCAGCCCCAGCATTTT.

Details on this clonotype: Being one base from a much bigger clone, this may be a read error. The V call is TRBV13, the J call TRBJ2-7, with 7 bases lining up with TRBD2. The CDR3 has 15 amino acids. Trimming removed 0 bases from V and 3 bases from J; junction bases left unmatched: 5. Germline V gene lookup returns CDR1 PRHDT and CDR2 FYEKMQ (reference sequence). CDR3 protein: CASSLGREKGYEQYF. CDR3 sequence (DNA): TGTGCCAGCAGCTTAGGGCGGGAGAAGGGCTACGAGCAGTACTTC.

To note about this clonotype: Compared with germline, one end of the junction differs, possibly owing to a read error. The chain joins TRBV5-4 to TRBJ2-2; D not certain. CDR3 length: 16 residues. Germline CDR1 SGHNT, CDR2 YYREEE (reference sequence). The CDR3 reads CANSLVPVSNTGELFF. Written as DNA, the CDR3 is TGTGCCAACAGCTTGGTTCCAGTGTCGAACACCGGGGAGCTGTTTTTT. The whole variable domain, remainder taken from reference TRBV5-4 and TRBJ2-2, is ETGVTQSPTHLIKTRGQQVTLRCSSQSGHNTVSWYQQALGQGPQFIFQYYREEENGRGNFPPRFSGLQFPNYSSELNVNALELDDSALYLCANSLVPVSNTGELFFGEGSRLTVL.

As to this clonotype: One end of the junction varies from germline; a read error may be responsible. V usage is TRBV6-6 and J usage is TRBJ2-1; possible D gene TRBD2, 6 bases. Germline V CDR1 and CDR2: MNHNY, SVGAGI (reference sequence). The CDR3 spans 13 residues. CDR3 amino acids: CASRGSGSSEEFF. CDR3 nucleotides: TGTGCCAGCAGGGGTAGCGGAAGTTCTGAGGAGTTCTTC.

Points on this clonotype: At one end the junction does not follow the germline gene, possibly because of a read error. The V and J genes are TRBV11-2 and TRBJ1-2; no reliable D call. The germline V gene has CDR1 SGHAT and CDR2 FQNNGV. This CDR3 is built from 12 residues. The CDR3 loop reads CASNLLEDGYTF. The CDR3 region has the DNA TGTGCCAGCAACTTACTAGAGGACGGCTACACCTTC. The variable domain in full, with the rest retrieved from reference TRBV11-2 and TRBJ1-2, is EAGVAQSPRYKIIEKRQSVAFWCNPISGHATLYWYQQILGQGPKLLIQFQNNGVVDDSQLPKDRFSAERLKGVDSTLKIQPAKLEDSAVYLCASNLLEDGYTFGSGTRLTVV.